These 29 T cell receptor beta chains share one sample of origin, sequenced in a study of blood T cell repertoires in COVID-19. Repertoires were generated with immunoSEQ multiplex PCR, while TCRdb's copy carries only in-frame clones and drops some. The data hold over 150,000 clones, with more than 65% observed a single time. Sequencing input: peripheral blood. These receptors originate from a man between 65 and 85 years old with active or convalescent COVID-19.

The rearrangement joins TRBV18 to TRBJ1-1; no clear D. Germline values: CDR1 KGHSH, CDR2 LQKENI. Trimming took 3 bases from V and 0 from J, leaving 11 bases between them. CDR3 length: 15 residues. The CDR3 here is CASSPAGLLNTEAFF. Written as DNA, the CDR3 is TGTGCCAGCTCACCGGCTGGGCTCCTGAACACTGAAGCTTTCTTT. Complete variable domain (other parts from reference TRBV18 and TRBJ1-1): NAGVMQNPRHLVRRRGQEARLRCSPMKGHSHVYWYRQLPEEGLKFMVYLQKENIIDESGMPKERFSAEFPKEGPSILRIQQVVRGDSAAYFCASSPAGLLNTEAFFGQGTRLTVV.

The chain links TRBV27 to TRBJ2-1, with D uncertain. Germline CDR1 is MNHEY and CDR2 is SMNVEV (reference sequence). This CDR3 comprises 16 residues. Trimming took off 2 bases at V and 0 bases at J, with 11 bases between the two ends. The CDR3 loop reads CASSLAVSSSYNEQFF. CDR3 coding DNA: TGTGCCAGCAGTTTAGCGGTATCGAGCTCCTACAATGAGCAGTTCTTC.

The chain is built from TRBV7-9 and TRBJ1-4, with a weak D call TRBD1 (5 bases). Germline V gives CDR1 SEHNR, CDR2 FQNEAQ (reference sequence). The CDR3 covers 14 residues. Trimming removed 3 bases at V and 7 bases at J, with 12 bases between. CDR3 amino acids: CASSFQGTGEKLFF. The CDR3 DNA reads as TGTGCCAGCAGCTTCCAGGGAACAGGTGAAAAACTGTTTTTT.

The chain links TRBV11-3 to TRBJ2-7, with TRBD1 matching 7 bases. V was pared by 2 bases and J by 0 bases, with 16 bases of the junction left unmatched. The CDR3 loop spans 19 amino acids. The germline V gene has CDR1 SGHNT and CDR2 YENEEA. The DNA of the CDR3 is TGTGCCAGCAGCTTACTAATCAATAACAGGGGCGCCTACTCCTACGAGCAGTACTTC. Encoded protein: CASSLLINNRGAYSYEQYF.

V and J are TRBV7-2 and TRBJ2-1; D unclear. Deletions cut 5 bases from V and 0 bases from J, with 11 bases between. This CDR3 has 15 residues. Germline CDR1 reads SGHTA; CDR2 reads FQGNSA. The CDR3 DNA follows: TGTGCCAGCAGCCCCCAGGCGAGCTCCTACAATGAGCAGTTCTTC. This gives the protein CASSPQASSYNEQFF. Variable domain in full (rest from reference TRBV7-2 and TRBJ2-1): GAGVSQSPSNKVTEKGKDVELRCDPISGHTALYWYRQSLGQGLEFLIYFQGNSAPDKSGLPSDRFSAERTGGSVSTLTIQRTQQEDSAVYLCASSPQASSYNEQFFGPGTRLTVL.

This chain links TRBV11-2 with TRBJ1-1; no definite D call. Germline loops: CDR1 SGHAT, CDR2 FQNNGV. Trimming left V 4 bases short and J 1 base short, with 16 bases between. The CDR3 contains 16 residues. CDR3 bases: TGTGCCAGCAGCTCCATACACCCCGCACAGAACACTGAAGCTTTCTTT. It is translated as CASSSIHPAQNTEAFF.

The chain uses TRBV7-2 and TRBJ1-1; TRBD1 matches 7 bases. Germline lookup yields CDR1 SGHTA and CDR2 FQGNSA. V shed 5 bases and J 0 bases; nucleotides not matched to a gene: 3. The CDR3 is made up of 14 amino acids. The DNA of the CDR3 is TGTGCCAGCAGCGACGGACAGGTGAACACTGAAGCTTTCTTT. Amino acid sequence: CASSDGQVNTEAFF. The full variable domain, its missing parts supplied by reference TRBV7-2 and TRBJ1-1, is GAGVSQSPSNKVTEKGKDVELRCDPISGHTALYWYRQSLGQGLEFLIYFQGNSAPDKSGLPSDRFSAERTGGSVSTLTIQRTQQEDSAVYLCASSDGQVNTEAFFGQGTRLTVV.

In this sample, this clone turned up once. V gene TRBV16 combines with J gene TRBJ1-3; no clear D. Germline V gene data show CDR1 as KGHSY and CDR2 as FQNENV. This CDR3 has 15 amino acids. Trimming removed 4 bases at V and 0 bases at J, with 10 bases between. The CDR3 loop is CASSPRGFSGNTIYF. The CDR3 DNA sequence: TGTGCCAGCAGCCCTCGGGGTTTCTCTGGAAACACCATATATTTT.

This clone was recorded once. The chain employs TRBV9 and TRBJ2-2, with D possibly matching TRBD2 (6 bases). In germline, CDR1 is SGDLS, CDR2 YYNGEE. V shed 4 bases and J shed 1 base, with 17 bases lying between them. There are 17 residues in the CDR3. The CDR3 loop is CASSSPSRRVNTGELFF. CDR3 nucleotides: TGTGCCAGCAGCTCACCGAGTCGGAGGGTGAACACCGGGGAGCTGTTTTTT. The full variable domain, in which reference TRBV9 and TRBJ2-2 provide the parts outside the CDR3, is DSGVTQTPKHLITATGQRVTLRCSPRSGDLSVYWYQQSLDQGLQFLIQYYNGEERAKGNILERFSAQQFPDLHSELNLSSLELGDSALYFCASSSPSRRVNTGELFFGEGSRLTVL.

The gene calls are TRBV9 and TRBJ1-6; no firm D call. Germline loops: CDR1 SGDLS, CDR2 YYNGEE. The germline V and J ends were trimmed by 1 base and 7 bases, with 9 bases remaining between them. CDR3 length: 14 amino acids. CDR3 sequence (DNA): TGTGCCAGCAGCGTACTGGGAGAAAATTCACCCCTCCACTTT. Protein product: CASSVLGENSPLHF.

This sequence joins TRBV25-1 and TRBJ1-3; D might be TRBD1 (5 bases). CDR1 MGHDK and CDR2 SYGVNS come from the germline V gene. The CDR3 length is 16 residues. Trimming removed 2 bases from V and 0 bases from J, with 11 bases in between. The DNA for the CDR3 is TGTGCCAGCAGTGAAGACAGATCAGCCTCTGGAAACACCATATATTTT. Residues: CASSEDRSASGNTIYF.

This chain links TRBV7-9 with TRBJ2-1; 7 bases are a match to TRBD2. Germline CDR1 SEHNR, CDR2 FQNEAQ (reference sequence). This CDR3 contains 15 residues. J lost 0 bases, V lost 5 bases, and 4 bases had no gene match. CDR3 nucleotides: TGTGCCAGCAGCCCTAGCGGTGGCTCCTACAATGAGCAGTTCTTC. This gives the protein CASSPSGGSYNEQFF. The whole variable domain, filled in from reference TRBV7-9 and TRBJ2-1, reads DTGVSQNPRHKITKRGQNVTFRCDPISEHNRLYWYRQTLGQGPEFLTYFQNEAQLEKSRLLSDRFSAERPKGSFSTLEIQRTEQGDSAMYLCASSPSGGSYNEQFFGPGTRLTVL.

The chain joins TRBV6-5 to TRBJ1-1; D is undetermined. The CDR3 extends over 13 amino acids. The germline gives CDR1 MNHEY, CDR2 SVGAGI. Trimming took off 4 bases at V and 4 bases at J, with 10 bases between the two ends. The CDR3 protein is CASSSGLVTEAFF. CDR3 bases: TGTGCCAGCAGTTCTGGCCTCGTCACTGAAGCTTTCTTT.

This chain connects TRBV10-2 to TRBJ1-4; 7 nucleotides line up with TRBD1. The CDR3 length is 13 residues. The germline V gene has CDR1 WSHSY and CDR2 SAAADI. Unmatched junction bases numbered 6, after V lost 6 bases and J lost 8 bases. The CDR3 nucleotides read TGCGCCAGCAGGAGGGACAGCGCGGAAAAACTGTTTTTT. It is translated as CASRRDSAEKLFF.

This clone was counted between two and nine times. V and J are TRBV11-2 and TRBJ2-1, with D possibly matching TRBD2 (7 bases). Trimming removed 3 bases at V and 9 bases at J, with 12 bases between. Germline values: CDR1 SGHAT, CDR2 FQNNGV. This CDR3 is built from 13 residues. The CDR3 reads CASSLGGGGEQFF. The CDR3 coding sequence is TGTGCCAGCAGCTTGGGAGGGGGAGGTGAGCAGTTCTTC.

The rearrangement uses TRBV7-2 and TRBJ1-2, with D tentatively TRBD1 (6 bases). CDR3 size: 11 residues. Trimming removed 5 bases at V and 8 bases at J, with 9 bases between. Germline lookup yields CDR1 SGHTA and CDR2 FQGNSA. The CDR3 region has the DNA TGTGCCAGCAGCCTTAGGGGGGGCTACACCTTC. Protein product: CASSLRGGYTF.

The gene calls are TRBV5-1 and TRBJ1-4, with D hard to call. CDR1 SGHRS and CDR2 YFSETQ come from the germline V gene. This CDR3 region has 15 residues. V was trimmed by 0 bases and J by 2 bases, leaving 8 bases between them. CDR3 nucleotide sequence: TGCGCCAGCAGCTTGGGCCGGGGTACTAATGAAAAACTGTTTTTT. This gives the protein CASSLGRGTNEKLFF.

The chain recombines TRBV14 with TRBJ2-6; maybe TRBD2 (5 bases). CDR1 and CDR2 from the germline V gene are SGHDN and FVKESK. The CDR3 length is 17 residues. The V gene lost 4 bases and the J gene lost 0 bases, with 13 bases spanning the gap. As DNA, the CDR3 is TGTGCCAGCAGCCCATGGCGGGTCGACTCTGGGGCCAACGTCCTGACTTTC. Protein sequence: CASSPWRVDSGANVLTF.

V is TRBV7-3 and J is TRBJ2-1; 10 bases are shared with TRBD1. This CDR3 spans 15 amino acids. After removal of 6 bases from V and 7 bases from J, the junction contained 9 bases not matched to a gene. Germline V gene lookup returns CDR1 SGHTA and CDR2 FQGTGA. The CDR3 here is CASSKGQGSVNEQFF. CDR3 nucleotide sequence: TGTGCCAGCAGTAAGGGACAGGGGTCTGTGAATGAGCAGTTCTTC.

This clone was seen once. This chain joins TRBV29-1 and TRBJ2-5, with 9 bases lining up with TRBD1. CDR3 length equals 13 residues. The junction had 1 base not matched to a gene; V was cut back by 3 bases and J by 2 bases. Germline CDR1 reads SQVTM; CDR2 reads ANQGSEA. The CDR3, as DNA: TGCAGCGTTGAGGGGACAGGGCAAGAGACCCAGTACTTC. Its protein product is CSVEGTGQETQYF.

The chain is built from TRBV7-2 and TRBJ2-2; 14 nucleotides agree with TRBD2. The CDR3 runs to 18 residues. Germline values: CDR1 SGHTA, CDR2 FQGNSA. J lost 6 bases, V lost 3 bases, and 9 bases had no gene match. The CDR3 coding sequence is TGTGCCAGCAGCTTCGGGACTAGCGGGAGTTGGGGCCCCGGGGAGCTGTTTTTT. It translates to CASSFGTSGSWGPGELFF.

In DNA form, the CDR3 reads TGTGCCAGCAGCTTGGCCCTAAGCGGGGTGAACACCGGGGAGCTGTTTTTT. Residues: CASSLALSGVNTGELFF. The V and J genes are TRBV5-6 and TRBJ2-2, with 7 bases fitting TRBD2. The germline gives CDR1 SGHDT, CDR2 YYEEEE. This CDR3 is 17 amino acids long. The junction had 6 bases not matched to a gene; V was cut back by 0 bases and J by 1 base.

The chain couples TRBV7-9 to TRBJ1-2; 7 bases are shared with TRBD1. CDR1 is SEHNR and CDR2 is FQNEAQ in the germline V gene (reference sequence). V shed 0 bases and J 8 bases; nucleotides not matched to a gene: 6. The CDR3 totals 14 residues. CDR3: CASSLAGQLLGYTF. The CDR3 DNA follows: TGTGCCAGCAGCTTAGCGGGACAGCTCTTGGGCTACACCTTC. Full variable domain (outside the CDR3, taken from reference TRBV7-9 and TRBJ1-2): DTGVSQNPRHKITKRGQNVTFRCDPISEHNRLYWYRQTLGQGPEFLTYFQNEAQLEKSRLLSDRFSAERPKGSFSTLEIQRTEQGDSAMYLCASSLAGQLLGYTFGSGTRLTVV.

The V and J genes are TRBV4-1 and TRBJ2-7, with 11 bases lining up with TRBD2. Germline CDR1 is MGHRA and CDR2 is YSYEKL. Unmatched junction bases numbered 6, after V lost 3 bases and J lost 2 bases. This CDR3 is built from 16 residues. The CDR3 region has the DNA TGCGCCAGCAGCCAGGATAGCGGGAGGGCCGCCTACGAGCAGTACTTC. Protein sequence: CASSQDSGRAAYEQYF.

V usage is TRBV7-9 and J usage is TRBJ1-1; tentatively, D is TRBD1 (6 bases). Trimming removed 5 bases from V and 3 bases from J, with 13 bases in between. Germline CDR1 SEHNR, CDR2 FQNEAQ (reference sequence). The CDR3 is made up of 14 amino acids. CDR3 coding DNA: TGTGCCAGCAGCACCGGGACAACTGACACTGAAGCTTTCTTT. Translating gives CASSTGTTDTEAFF.

This chain connects TRBV11-2 to TRBJ1-6; 11 nucleotides agree with TRBD1. The CDR3 has 17 residues. Germline lookup yields CDR1 SGHAT and CDR2 FQNNGV. Trimming at V came to 0 bases and at J to 8 bases, leaving 6 bases not matched to a gene. The CDR3 coding sequence is TGTGCCAGCAGCTTAGATCGGTGGGGACAGGGGGATTCACCCCTCCACTTT. As protein: CASSLDRWGQGDSPLHF.

The chain employs TRBV30 and TRBJ2-2, with TRBD2 identical over 7 bases. The CDR3 length is 18 residues. V lost 1 base and J lost 0; bases outside the gene matches: 11. CDR1 and CDR2 from the germline V gene are GTSNPN and SVGIG (reference sequence). Here the CDR3 reads CAWSGWTGGATNTGELFF. CDR3 nucleotide sequence: TGTGCCTGGAGTGGATGGACGGGGGGTGCCACGAACACCGGGGAGCTGTTTTTT.

This chain connects TRBV9 to TRBJ2-1; D is undetermined. The CDR3 spans 15 residues. Trimming left V 0 bases short and J 4 bases short, with 11 bases between. Germline CDR1 reads SGDLS; CDR2 reads YYNGEE. CDR3 sequence: CASSVGQTEYNEQFF. In DNA, the CDR3 is TGTGCCAGCAGCGTAGGTCAGACGGAGTACAATGAGCAGTTCTTC.

V and J are TRBV15 and TRBJ1-3; the D is unclear. Germline V lookup: CDR1 LNHNV, CDR2 YYDKDF (reference sequence). The CDR3 is 14 amino acids. The V gene lost 2 bases and the J gene lost 0 bases, with 5 bases spanning the gap. Here the CDR3 reads CATSRLSSGNTIYF. DNA for the CDR3: TGTGCCACCAGCAGACTGAGCTCTGGAAACACCATATATTTT.